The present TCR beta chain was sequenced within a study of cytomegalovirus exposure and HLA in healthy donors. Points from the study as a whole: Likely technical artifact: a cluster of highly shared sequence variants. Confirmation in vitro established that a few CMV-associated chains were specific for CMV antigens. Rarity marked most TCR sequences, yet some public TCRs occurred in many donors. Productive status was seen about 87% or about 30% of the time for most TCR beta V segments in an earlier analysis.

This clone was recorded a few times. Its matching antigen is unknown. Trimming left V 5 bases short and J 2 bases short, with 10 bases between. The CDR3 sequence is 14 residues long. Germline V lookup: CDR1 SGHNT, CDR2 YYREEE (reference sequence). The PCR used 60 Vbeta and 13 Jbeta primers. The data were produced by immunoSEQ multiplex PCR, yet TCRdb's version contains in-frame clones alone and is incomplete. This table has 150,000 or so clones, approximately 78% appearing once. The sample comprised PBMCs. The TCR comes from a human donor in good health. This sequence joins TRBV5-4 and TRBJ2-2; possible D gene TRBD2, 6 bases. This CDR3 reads CASRPGLNTGELFF. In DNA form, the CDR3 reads TGTGCCAGCAGGCCGGGACTTAACACCGGGGAGCTGTTTTTT. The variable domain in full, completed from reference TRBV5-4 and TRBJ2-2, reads ETGVTQSPTHLIKTRGQQVTLRCSSQSGHNTVSWYQQALGQGPQFIFQYYREEENGRGNFPPRFSGLQFPNYSSELNVNALELDDSALYLCASRPGLNTGELFFGEGSRLTVL.